The T cell receptor (beta chain) under discussion was sequenced for a study of blood T cell repertoires in COVID-19. Study-wide background: COVID-19 samples collected from the United States, Italy and Spain covered acute and convalescent phases. From T cells, B-cell-depleted T cells, or PBMCs came the material, which was cDNA or gDNA.

This clone was observed a handful of times. In the original analysis: Estimates of nucleated cell counts were drawn from the amplification of reference gene primers. Libraries were prepared by immunoSEQ multiplex PCR; TCRdb keeps only in-frame clonotypes and omits some of them. That table gives V, J and clone size, and the DNA gave D and trimming. The data show approximately 120,000 clones, around 79% seen once. The CDR3 has 14 amino acids. Per germline, CDR1 MDHEN and CDR2 SYDVKM. Trimming removed 3 bases at V and 8 bases at J, with 16 bases between. The specimen sequenced was peripheral blood. This chain links TRBV28 with TRBJ1-1; TRBD1 might be the D (5 bases). The source is an elderly man with acute or convalescent COVID-19. As DNA, the CDR3 is TGTGCCAGCAGTTTGAGAATGGGGCAACCAGAAGCTTTCTTT. It is translated as CASSLRMGQPEAFF.